This T cell receptor (beta chain) came from a study of CD4 T cells in relation to SARS-CoV-2 and coronaviruses. Overall study context: Convalescent donors were aged about 21 to 75, with median roughly 37 years. Study outcomes and limitations: No donor gave both pre-pandemic and post-infection samples.

The data were produced by immunoSEQ multiplex PCR, yet TCRdb's version contains in-frame clones alone and is incomplete. This sample carries 36,000 or so clones, over 65% of them seen once, and the ten largest clones take approximately 2.8%. This clone has a handful of counts. Its antigen is not identified. This receptor was taken from an adult with COVID-19. Source material: memory CD4+ T cells from PBMCs, cultured in vitro.

CDR3 amino acids: CASSPDRGTYNEQFF. CDR3 sequence (DNA): TGTGCCAGCAGTCCCGACAGGGGGACCTACAATGAGCAGTTCTTC. This sequence joins TRBV25-1 and TRBJ2-1, with TRBD1 matching 9 bases. The germline CDR1 and CDR2 sequences are MGHDK and SYGVNS. This CDR3 comprises 15 residues. The V and J ends lost 5 bases and 2 bases, in that order; junction bases with no gene match: 4.